This T cell receptor beta chain appears in the sequencing data of a study of T cell responses to AZD1222 COVID-19 vaccine. Points from the study as a whole: Recipients of AZD1222 seropositive at baseline numbered only 5 or 6.

The germline CDR1 and CDR2 sequences are MNHEY and SVGEGT. The V and J ends lost 4 bases and 4 bases respectively, with 22 bases between them. The CDR3 loop spans 17 amino acids. Data came from immunoSEQ multiplex PCR; TCRdb stores just in-frame clones and leaves some out. The sample records approximately 160,000 clones, more than 85% being singletons. Remarks on this clone: Antigen specificity is unknown.

The V and J genes are TRBV6-2 or TRBV6-3 and TRBJ1-2, with D possibly being TRBD1 (5 bases). Source: peripheral blood, taken on day 0 of AZD1222 vaccination. The TCR sequence derives from an adult in good health. CDR3 nucleotide sequence: TGTGCCAGCAGTTCCTTCGGAAAGGGACGGGAACTCTATGGCTACACCTTC. It codes for CASSSFGKGRELYGYTF.